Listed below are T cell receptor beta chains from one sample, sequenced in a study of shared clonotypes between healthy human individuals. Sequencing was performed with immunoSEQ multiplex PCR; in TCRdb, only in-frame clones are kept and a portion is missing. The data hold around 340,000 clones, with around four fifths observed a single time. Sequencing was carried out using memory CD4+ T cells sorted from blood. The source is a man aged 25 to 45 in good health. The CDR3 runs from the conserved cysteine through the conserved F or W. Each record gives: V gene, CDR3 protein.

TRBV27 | CASSRTPQGSWIGYTF
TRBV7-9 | CASSLGWRGEQYF
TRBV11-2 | CASSSGRLRTDTQYF
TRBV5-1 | CASSTLGQGYQETQYF
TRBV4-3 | CASSQRWGVEAFF
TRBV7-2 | CASSLEVKRDEQYF
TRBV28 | CASSTLGRRGGVETQYF
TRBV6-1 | CASSELYATAAFF
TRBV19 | CASRPGTGFQVDTGELFF
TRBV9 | CASSQGLNTEAFF
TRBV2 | CASTLTGGATEAFF
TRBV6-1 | CASRDRPSTDTQYF
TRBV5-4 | CASSLRGAETQYF